The subject of this entry is one TCR beta chain. CDR1 is MRHNA, CDR2 SNTAGT, per germline. Between the trimmed V and J ends, which lost 5 bases and 3 bases, there was a span of 10 bases. This CDR3 has 13 amino acids. Sequenced by immunoSEQ multiplex PCR; TCRdb stores in-frame clones only, minus some. Here the sample spans about 100,000 clones, around 88% being singletons. This sample was taken from a study of blood T cell repertoires in COVID-19. Across the whole study: The cDNA or gDNA used as material had been derived from T cells, B-cell-depleted T cells, or PBMCs.

The chain is built from TRBV6-4 and TRBJ1-2; D remains ambiguous. Sequencing was done on a sample of peripheral blood. This TCR was sampled from a human donor in a cohort sampled during active COVID-19. The CDR3 DNA follows: TGTGCCAGCAGTTCCTCGGGAGACTATGGCTACACCTTC. It translates to CASSSSGDYGYTF.